Shown below are 28 T cell receptor beta chains from a single sample sequenced in a study of T cells in Graves' hyperthyroidism and ophthalmopathy. RNA transcripts were the template for amplifying TCR beta CDR3 regions. The TCR CDR3 first-round RT-PCR relied on the HTBI primer set. TCRdb re-analysed the multiplex PCR reads in MiXCR, keeping a single row per CDR3 protein. The sample has fewer than 110,000 distinct CDR3 sequences, around a sixth seen once. Sequencing was done on a sample of blood. The receptors stem from a woman aged 50 to 60 with Graves' hyperthyroidism.

The chain joins TRBV10-2 to TRBJ2-3, with TRBD1 as a possible D gene (5 bases). V lost 8 bases to trimming and J lost 5 bases, with 14 bases between them. The CDR3 sequence is 13 residues long. Germline CDR1 and CDR2: WSHSY and SAAADI. The DNA for the CDR3 is TGCGCCAGCCACCGAAGCAGGGAAGATACGCAGTATTTT. Amino acid sequence: CASHRSREDTQYF.

This clonotype was recorded a few times. Just one base apart from a much larger clone, this may be a read error. The chain employs TRBV2 and TRBJ2-3, with 7 bases identical to TRBD2. Looked up from germline, CDR1 is SNHLY and CDR2 is FYNNEI. There are 14 residues in the CDR3. CDR3 nucleotides: TGTGCCTGCAGTGAAGGGAGGGCCTCAGATACGCAGTATTTT. This translates into CACSEGRASDTQYF.

This clonotype came up many times. The chain combines TRBV12-3 or TRBV12-4 with TRBJ2-2, with D unresolved. The CDR3 is 13 amino acids. V was pared by 7 bases and J by 0 bases, with 6 bases between. CDR3 nucleotides: TGTGCCAGCATCCTCACGAACACCGGGGAGCTGTTTTTT. This encodes CASILTNTGELFF.

This clonotype was seen many times. This rearrangement joins TRBV20-1 to TRBJ1-1; no reliable D call. V lost 0 bases to trimming and J lost 6 bases, with 5 bases between them. CDR1 DFQATT and CDR2 SNEGSKA come from the germline V gene (reference sequence). The CDR3 is made up of 11 amino acids. In DNA form, the CDR3 reads TGCAGTGCTAGAGATCTCTCTGAAGCTTTCTTT. It specifies CSARDLSEAFF.

This clonotype has ten or more counts. The chain joins TRBV7-9 to TRBJ2-7, with D possibly matching TRBD1 (6 bases). Trimming removed 4 bases at V and 6 bases at J, with 19 bases between. This CDR3 region has 15 residues. The germline gives CDR1 SEHNR, CDR2 FQNEAQ (reference sequence). CDR3 loop: CASSWGQGIGCEQYF. CDR3 in DNA: TGTGCCAGCAGCTGGGGCCAGGGGATAGGATGCGAGCAGTACTTC.

In this sample, this clonotype turned up a few times. V is TRBV5-1 and J is TRBJ2-7; D is unresolved. Germline assignment: CDR1 SGHRS and CDR2 YFSETQ. Trimming pared 4 bases from V and 5 bases from J, leaving 19 bases between. The CDR3 is 15 amino acids. CDR3: CASSPGLTPMHEQYF. The DNA of the CDR3 is TGCGCCAGCAGCCCGGGCCTCACCCCCATGCACGAGCAGTACTTC.

This clonotype has a count of ten or more. V and J are TRBV28 and TRBJ1-2, with a tentative D call TRBD1 (5 bases). The CDR3 totals 14 residues. Looked up from germline, CDR1 is MDHEN and CDR2 is SYDVKM. The V gene lost 1 base and the J gene lost 6 bases, with 12 bases spanning the gap. This CDR3 reads CASSLSRDRHGYTF. The CDR3 region has the DNA TGTGCCAGCAGTTTATCCCGTGACAGACATGGCTACACCTTC.

At least ten counts were recorded for this clonotype. This sequence joins TRBV2 and TRBJ2-5, with TRBD2 matching over 7 bases. Germline V CDR1 and CDR2: SNHLY, FYNNEI. This CDR3 region has 15 residues. V lost 2 bases and J lost 2; bases outside the gene matches: 5. CDR3 sequence: CASSEPQGGQETQYF. The CDR3 nucleotides are TGTGCCAGCAGTGAACCCCAGGGAGGGCAAGAGACCCAGTACTTC.

This clonotype has a count of ten or more. The chain has TRBV9 and TRBJ2-2, with TRBD2 identical over 12 bases. The ends lost 3 bases at V and 6 bases at J; junction bases unmatched: 6. The germline gives CDR1 SGDLS, CDR2 YYNGEE. This CDR3 is 16 amino acids long. The CDR3 nucleotides read TGTGCCAGCAGCGCCAGACTAGCGGGAGTTCCCGGGGAGCTGTTTTTT. Its translation: CASSARLAGVPGELFF.

This clonotype was detected many times. V and J are TRBV15 and TRBJ1-5, with D perhaps TRBD1 (5 bases). The CDR3 has 15 residues. V was shortened by 6 bases and J by 5 bases, with 17 bases between the two germline ends. Looked up from germline, CDR1 is LNHNV and CDR2 is YYDKDF (reference sequence). The CDR3 is CATRVGQGRDQPQHF. In nucleotides, the CDR3 is TGTGCCACCAGGGTGGGCCAGGGAAGGGATCAGCCCCAGCATTTT.

This clonotype has at least ten counts. J is TRBJ2-1 and V is TRBV3-1; either TRBD1 or TRBD2 may fit D (5 bases each). The V gene's germline CDR1 is LGHDT and CDR2 YNNKEL (reference sequence). This CDR3 has 16 amino acids. Trimming removed 1 base from V and 1 base from J, with 11 bases in between. The CDR3 DNA is TGTGCCAGCAGCCAAGTTGGGGGAGATTCCTACAATGAGCAGTTCTTC. Its translation is CASSQVGGDSYNEQFF.

This clonotype was detected ten times or more. The chain uses TRBV7-9 and TRBJ2-1, with 8 positions matching TRBD2. The CDR3 extends over 15 amino acids. Germline CDR1 is SEHNR and CDR2 is FQNEAQ (reference sequence). V shed 2 bases and J 2 bases; nucleotides not matched to a gene: 2. DNA for the CDR3: TGTGCCAGCAGCTTAACGGGACTAGCCTACAATGAGCAGTTCTTC. This sequence encodes CASSLTGLAYNEQFF.

The table lists this clonotype with many counts. This chain connects TRBV28 to TRBJ1-5; TRBD1 is a possible D gene (6 bases). Germline values: CDR1 MDHEN, CDR2 SYDVKM. With 4 bases removed from V and 2 bases from J, the gap between germline ends came to 12 bases. The CDR3 length is 15 residues. The CDR3 loop reads CASSYRVSGNQPQHF. The DNA of the CDR3 is TGTGCCAGCAGTTACAGGGTATCGGGCAATCAGCCCCAGCATTTT.

This clonotype was recorded at least ten times. CDR3 residues: CATGGTGSGYTF. DNA for the CDR3: TGCGCCACGGGAGGGACCGGCTCTGGCTACACCTTC. This chain uses TRBV4-1 with TRBJ1-2, with D tentatively TRBD1 (5 bases). The CDR3 is 12 amino acids. The germline CDR1 and CDR2 sequences are MGHRA and YSYEKL. V gave up 10 bases and J gave up 7 bases, with 16 bases separating them.

This clonotype was seen at least ten times. V gene TRBV28 combines with J gene TRBJ2-2; a possible D gene is TRBD2 (7 bases). The ends were cut back, 5 bases at V and 1 base at J, with 11 bases in the middle. Germline V gene data show CDR1 as MDHEN and CDR2 as SYDVKM. There are 15 residues in the CDR3. The CDR3 nucleotides read TGTGCCAGCAGTGTAGGGGGGGAGAACACCGGGGAGCTGTTTTTT. This encodes CASSVGGENTGELFF.

The J gene is TRBJ2-3, the V gene TRBV20-1; 9 bases line up with TRBD2. The CDR3 has 15 amino acids. Germline lookup yields CDR1 DFQATT and CDR2 SNEGSKA (reference sequence). Unmatched junction bases numbered 5, after V lost 0 bases and J lost 4 bases. CDR3 DNA sequence: TGCAGTGCTAGAGAGGTAGCGGGAGCGGCAGATACGCAGTATTTT. It yields the protein CSAREVAGAADTQYF.

The V call is TRBV20-1, the J call TRBJ1-1; no definite D call. From germline, CDR1 is DFQATT and CDR2 SNEGSKA (reference sequence). This CDR3 comprises 16 residues. V shed 6 bases and J shed 0 bases, with 20 bases lying between them. The CDR3 DNA reads as TGCAGTGCCCCTCCGGCAGGCCGTTTCATGAACACTGAAGCTTTCTTT. Amino acid sequence: CSAPPAGRFMNTEAFF.

The rearrangement uses TRBV5-6 and TRBJ2-1, with a weak D call TRBD1 (6 bases). CDR3 length: 15 amino acids. Germline V gene data show CDR1 as SGHDT and CDR2 as YYEEEE. Between the trimmed V and J ends, which lost 6 bases and 6 bases, there was a span of 19 bases. CDR3 in amino acids: CASTIYRVLVNEQFF. The DNA of the CDR3 is TGTGCCAGCACGATTTACAGGGTTCTTGTCAATGAGCAGTTCTTC.

There are many counts of this clonotype. The chain is built from TRBV5-6 and TRBJ2-4; perhaps TRBD2 as D (6 bases). Germline CDR1 and CDR2: SGHDT and YYEEEE. This CDR3 is built from 16 residues. Trimming cost V 5 bases and J 8 bases, with 23 bases left between them. CDR3 sequence reads: CASSPGGAGSLDIQYF. The CDR3 DNA sequence: TGTGCCAGCAGTCCGGGCGGGGCGGGTAGCTTGGACATTCAGTACTTC. Looking up the rest from reference TRBV5-6 and TRBJ2-4 gives the full variable domain: DAGVTQSPTHLIKTRGQQVTLRCSPKSGHDTVSWYQQALGQGPQFIFQYYEEEERQRGNFPDRFSGHQFPNYSSELNVNALLLGDSALYLCASSPGGAGSLDIQYFGAGTRLSVL.

Many counts were recorded for this clonotype. The CDR3, as DNA: TGTGCCAGCAGCTTAGCCCCCCTCAGAGTCGAGCAGTTCTTC. It translates to CASSLAPLRVEQFF. V is TRBV7-9 and J is TRBJ2-1; no firm D call. The CDR3 runs 14 residues. Trimming left V 0 bases short and J 10 bases short, with 13 bases between. Per the germline V gene, CDR1 is SEHNR and CDR2 is FQNEAQ (reference sequence).

This clonotype occurred many times. This chain links TRBV20-1 with TRBJ2-5; the match to TRBD2 covers 10 bases. The CDR3 totals 14 residues. The trim removed 6 bases at V and 6 bases at J, leaving 10 bases unmatched. Germline lookup yields CDR1 DFQATT and CDR2 SNEGSKA (reference sequence). The CDR3 DNA is TGCAGTGCCCTAAAGCGGGAGGGCCGCAAGACCCAGTACTTC. This codes for CSALKREGRKTQYF.

This sequence joins TRBV5-4 and TRBJ2-1, with 7 nucleotides matching TRBD1. Looked up from germline, CDR1 is SGHNT and CDR2 is YYREEE (reference sequence). CDR3 length: 15 residues. With 1 base clipped from V and 2 bases from J, the junction kept 3 bases outside the gene matches. CDR3 DNA: TGTGCCAGCAGCTTGAACGACAGGGCCTACAATGAGCAGTTCTTC. It encodes CASSLNDRAYNEQFF.

This clonotype was recorded many times. The gene calls are TRBV9 and TRBJ2-7; the D gene is possibly TRBD2 (5 bases). Trimming shortened V by 0 bases and J by 6 bases, and 10 bases separated the two germline ends. This CDR3 is built from 13 residues. Germline values: CDR1 SGDLS, CDR2 YYNGEE. Here the CDR3 reads CASSVEEGSEQYF. DNA for the CDR3: TGTGCCAGCAGCGTAGAAGAGGGATCCGAGCAGTACTTC.

This clonotype was seen repeatedly, ten times or more. The chain couples TRBV27 to TRBJ2-1; 12 bases match TRBD2. The CDR3 covers 13 residues. Germline V lookup: CDR1 MNHEY, CDR2 SMNVEV (reference sequence). The J segment lost 10 bases and the V segment lost 7 bases, leaving 5 bases of the junction unmatched. The CDR3 DNA sequence: TGTGCCAGCACCGCTAGCGGGAGGGGGGAGCAGTTCTTC. It is translated as CASTASGRGEQFF.

This clonotype was detected a few times. A junction boundary mismatches the germline segment, possibly from a read error. The chain recombines TRBV9 with TRBJ1-5; TRBD1 is a possible D gene (5 bases). The CDR3 loop spans 15 amino acids. Per the germline V gene, CDR1 is SGDLS and CDR2 is YYNGEE. The CDR3 DNA reads TGTGCCAGCAGCTCCGGGACGGATAGCGATCAGCCCCAGCATTTT. It is translated as CASSSGTDSDQPQHF.

Here the CDR3 reads CASSSGTSGASGLTDTQYF. Written as DNA, the CDR3 is TGTGCCAGCAGCTCTGGGACTAGCGGGGCCTCTGGCCTCACAGATACGCAGTATTTT. This chain joins TRBV11-1 and TRBJ2-3; 13 bases are shared with TRBD2. With 4 bases clipped from V and 2 bases from J, the junction kept 12 bases outside the gene matches. The CDR3 consists of 19 residues. CDR1 is SGHAT, CDR2 FQDESV, per germline (reference sequence).

This clonotype has at least ten counts. J is TRBJ2-1 and V is TRBV6-2 or TRBV6-3; 7 bases align to TRBD2. Trimming took 0 bases from V and 0 from J; bases not matched to a gene: 5. Germline assignment: CDR1 MNHEY and CDR2 SVGEGT. This CDR3 is built from 17 residues. DNA for the CDR3: TGTGCCAGCAGTTACTCGAAGGGCGGGAGCTCCTACAATGAGCAGTTCTTC. It codes for CASSYSKGGSSYNEQFF.

This clonotype has a count of ten or more. This chain joins TRBV9 and TRBJ2-1, with 8 bases that match TRBD2. The length of the CDR3 is 15 residues. Per germline, CDR1 SGDLS and CDR2 YYNGEE. Trimming took 0 bases from V and 9 from J; bases not matched to a gene: 8. CDR3 region: CASSVGSGSFIEQFF. DNA for the CDR3: TGTGCCAGCAGCGTAGGAAGCGGGAGTTTTATTGAGCAGTTCTTC.